The 30 T cell receptor beta chains given below trace back to one sample, sequenced in a study of T cells in localized non-small cell lung cancer. Generated by immunoSEQ multiplex PCR, the TCRdb table keeps only in-frame clones and is missing some. The table has approximately 2,100 clones, around 39% seen once; the top ten hold around a tenth. Sample: lung tumor tissue, taken before any cancer treatment. The source is a male donor older than 55 with stage II squamous cell lung carcinoma.

This chain links TRBV28 with TRBJ2-5; D unclear. CDR3 length: 12 residues. Trimming stripped 2 bases from V and 6 bases from J, with 7 bases between. Germline assignment: CDR1 MDHEN and CDR2 SYDVKM. The CDR3 loop reads CASSLGIKTQYF. CDR3 nucleotide sequence: TGTGCCAGCAGTTTAGGTATAAAGACCCAGTACTTC.

The chain links TRBV11-3 to TRBJ2-7; D unclear. The CDR3 length is 16 residues. V was pared by 4 bases and J by 3 bases, with 19 bases between. Germline CDR1 is SGHNT and CDR2 is YENEEA. The chain's CDR3 is CASSYDRVSPGYEQYF. DNA of the CDR3: TGTGCCAGCAGCTACGACCGAGTCTCTCCCGGCTACGAGCAGTACTTC.

This clone was recorded a few times. The rearrangement uses TRBV11-3 and TRBJ2-3, with 9 bases identical to TRBD1. With V trimmed by 6 bases and J by 5 bases, 6 bases remained unmatched. The CDR3 contains 14 residues. CDR1 SGHNT and CDR2 YENEEA come from the germline V gene. CDR3 sequence reads: CASSPQGAVDTQYF. Written as DNA, the CDR3 is TGTGCCAGCAGTCCACAGGGGGCTGTAGATACGCAGTATTTT.

The gene calls are TRBV6-8 and TRBJ2-3, with D tentatively TRBD2 (6 bases). This CDR3 region has 15 residues. V was trimmed by 6 bases and J by 2 bases, leaving 15 bases between them. Germline V gene sequence: CDR1 MNHGY, CDR2 SAAAGT. The chain's CDR3 is CASRDRGTYTDTQYF. DNA of the CDR3: TGTGCCAGCAGAGATCGGGGGACCTACACAGATACGCAGTATTTT.

The chain links TRBV9 to TRBJ1-2, with TRBD1 matching over 9 bases. The germline CDR1 and CDR2 sequences are SGDLS and YYNGEE. CDR3 size: 13 residues. Trimming took 3 bases from V and 7 from J; bases not matched to a gene: 4. This CDR3 is CASSADRGIGYTF. CDR3 DNA: TGTGCCAGCAGCGCGGACAGGGGTATTGGCTACACCTTC.

This clone has a handful of counts. The rearrangement uses TRBV6-8 and TRBJ1-1; perhaps TRBD1 as D (6 bases). Trimming removed 2 bases at V and 8 bases at J, with 12 bases between. CDR1 and CDR2 from the germline V gene are MNHGY and SAAAGT. The CDR3 consists of 13 residues. CDR3 region: CASSYGGLGEAFF. DNA for the CDR3: TGTGCCAGCAGTTACGGGGGGCTGGGGGAAGCTTTCTTT.

Notes on this clone: The same CDR3 can be traced to other DNA sequences in this sample. The genes are TRBV29-1 and TRBJ2-7; 11 bases fit TRBD2. This CDR3 has 13 amino acids. V lost 6 bases, J lost 3 bases, and 4 bases stayed unmatched. Per germline, CDR1 SQVTM and CDR2 ANQGSEA. The CDR3 region has the DNA TGCAGCGTCCTAGCGGGAGGTGGCTACGAGCAGTACTTC. It encodes CSVLAGGGYEQYF.

This clone was counted a single time. The gene calls are TRBV18 and TRBJ1-2; D unresolved. Germline loops: CDR1 KGHSH, CDR2 LQKENI. Deletions cut 4 bases from V and 3 bases from J, with 12 bases between. This CDR3 has 14 residues. This CDR3 is CASSLDIGYYGYTF. As DNA, the CDR3 is TGTGCCAGCTCACTCGACATCGGCTACTATGGCTACACCTTC.

The chain recombines TRBV29-1 with TRBJ2-7, with D maybe TRBD1 (6 bases). Trimming shortened V by 6 bases and J by 3 bases, and 15 bases separated the two germline ends. CDR1 SQVTM and CDR2 ANQGSEA come from the germline V gene. CDR3 length equals 13 residues. This CDR3 reads CSVLPGQDYEQYF. CDR3 nucleotide sequence: TGCAGCGTCCTCCCGGGACAAGACTACGAGCAGTACTTC.

The sample holds a few counts of this clone. The chain is built from TRBV2 and TRBJ2-6; D perhaps matches TRBD2 (6 bases). CDR3 length: 15 residues. Germline CDR1 SNHLY, CDR2 FYNNEI. V gave up 6 bases and J gave up 4 bases, with 13 bases separating them. CDR3: CASSPGGRGANVLTF. CDR3 in DNA: TGTGCCAGCAGCCCTGGGGGGAGAGGGGCCAACGTCCTGACTTTC. The variable domain in full, completed from reference TRBV2 and TRBJ2-6, reads EPEVTQTPSHQVTQMGQEVILRCVPISNHLYFYWYRQILGQKVEFLVSFYNNEISEKSEIFDDQFSVERPDGSNFTLKIRSTKLEDSAMYFCASSPGGRGANVLTFGAGSRLTVL.

CDR3 sequence: CASSMLFKNTEAFF. The CDR3 DNA sequence: TGTGCCAGTAGTATGTTGTTCAAGAACACTGAAGCTTTCTTT. The chain carries TRBV19 and TRBJ1-1; the D is unclear. With 3 bases removed from V and 1 base from J, the gap between germline ends came to 9 bases. The CDR3 contains 14 residues. The germline V gene encodes CDR1 LNHDA and CDR2 SQIVND (reference sequence).

J is TRBJ2-2 and V is TRBV11-3; TRBD2 aligns across 15 bases. Germline trimming cut 5 bases from V and 6 bases from J; bases unmatched to any gene: 7. The CDR3 is made up of 17 amino acids. CDR1 is SGHNT and CDR2 is YENEEA in the germline V gene. CDR3 sequence: CASSRGLAGGRSGELFF. The CDR3 DNA follows: TGTGCCAGCAGCCGGGGACTAGCGGGAGGTCGATCCGGGGAGCTGTTTTTT.

The J gene is TRBJ2-2, the V gene TRBV19, with 8 bases aligning to TRBD2. Losses at the gene ends were 6 bases for V and 6 bases for J; bases not matched to a gene: 9. The germline V gene has CDR1 LNHDA and CDR2 SQIVND (reference sequence). The CDR3 is 15 residues long. The CDR3 is CASSRQSGRAGELFF. In DNA form, the CDR3 reads TGTGCCAGTAGCCGTCAAAGCGGGAGAGCCGGGGAGCTGTTTTTT. The full variable domain, completed using reference TRBV19 and TRBJ2-2, is DGGITQSPKYLFRKEGQNVTLSCEQNLNHDAMYWYRQDPGQGLRLIYYSQIVNDFQKGDIAEGYSVSREKKESFPLTVTSAQKNPTAFYLCASSRQSGRAGELFFGEGSRLTVL.

The CDR3 spells CASSYVGGYEQYF. The CDR3 region has the DNA TGTGCCAGCAGTTACGTGGGAGGCTACGAGCAGTACTTC. The chain uses TRBV6-7 and TRBJ2-7; D might be TRBD2 (6 bases). TRBV6-7 is an open reading frame whose function is uncertain. Deletions cut 2 bases from V and 3 bases from J, with 8 bases between. The CDR3 covers 13 residues.

The rearrangement links TRBV29-1 to TRBJ1-3; D gene unclear. Per germline, CDR1 SQVTM and CDR2 ANQGSEA. Trimming pared 5 bases from V and 2 bases from J, leaving 7 bases between. The CDR3 has 12 residues. The CDR3 region has the DNA TGCAGCGTTCTAGGGACTGGAAACACCATATATTTT. This translates into CSVLGTGNTIYF.

By frequency in the sample, this clone is medium-sized. The chain recombines TRBV11-3 with TRBJ2-1; a possible D gene is TRBD2 (7 bases). Trimming cost V 7 bases and J 8 bases, with 18 bases left between them. CDR3 size: 14 residues. Per germline, CDR1 SGHNT and CDR2 YENEEA. For the CDR3, the DNA is TGTGCCAGCACCAGACGACTAGCAGGGGATGAGCAGTTCTTC. Translated, it gives CASTRRLAGDEQFF.

This clone occurred a few times. The chain recombines TRBV11-3 with TRBJ2-1, with no clear D. Germline values: CDR1 SGHNT, CDR2 YENEEA. This CDR3 spans 14 amino acids. V was trimmed by 3 bases and J by 0 bases, leaving 6 bases between them. CDR3 coding DNA: TGTGCCAGCAGCTTGAGGCTCTCCTACAATGAGCAGTTCTTC. Translating gives CASSLRLSYNEQFF.

There are a few counts of this clone. The junction departs from germline at one end; a sequencing error may be responsible. The chain combines TRBV6-8 with TRBJ2-3; D not certain. CDR3 length equals 16 residues. Germline CDR1 and CDR2: MNHGY and SAAAGT. The CDR3 nucleotides are TGTGCCAGCAACCTTGGTGGGCACGTTAGCACAGATACACAGTATTTT. It yields the protein CASNLGGHVSTDTQYF.

This chain uses TRBV18 with TRBJ2-5; D remains ambiguous. The V gene's germline CDR1 is KGHSH and CDR2 LQKENI. The CDR3 is made up of 15 amino acids. V lost 3 bases to trimming and J lost 4 bases, with 15 bases between them. DNA of the CDR3: TGTGCCAGCTCACCCCGAACCCGAAAGGGAGAGACCCAGTACTTC. This codes for CASSPRTRKGETQYF.

This clone was detected only a few times. The rearrangement uses TRBV6-8 and TRBJ1-2; TRBD1 is a possible D gene (5 bases). Per the germline V gene, CDR1 is MNHGY and CDR2 is SAAAGT. The CDR3 has 14 amino acids. Trimming took off 2 bases at V and 9 bases at J, with 16 bases between the two ends. The CDR3 DNA sequence: TGTGCCAGCAGTTACCCCGGGATTATGGGGCGCTACACCTTC. Translation: CASSYPGIMGRYTF.

This chain links TRBV28 with TRBJ2-1; 9 bases align to TRBD2. V trimming: 4 bases; J trimming: 15 bases; junction bases outside the gene matches: 16. CDR1 and CDR2 (germline): MDHEN, SYDVKM. The length of the CDR3 is 15 residues. CDR3 sequence (DNA): TGTGCCAGCAGTTCAGCCGGGACTAGCTTTTTGCGGGGGTTCTTC. Its translation: CASSSAGTSFLRGFF.

This clone turned up a few times. This sequence joins TRBV1 and TRBJ2-3; TRBD1 is the table's D call, not checked against the DNA. TRBV1 is a recognized pseudogene. The CDR3 is 16 amino acids. CDR3 sequence reads: CASSPPTGIRADTQYF. CDR3 sequence (DNA): TGCGCCAGCAGCCCTCCGACAGGGATAAGAGCAGATACGCAGTATTTT.

This clone counts as medium-sized. The chain employs TRBV11-3 and TRBJ1-2, with 7 bases matching TRBD1. There are 15 residues in the CDR3. CDR1 and CDR2 from the germline V gene are SGHNT and YENEEA. The ends lost 1 base at V and 6 bases at J; junction bases unmatched: 8. The CDR3 DNA reads as TGTGCCAGCAGCTTAGGCTTACAGGGGTCCCATGGCTACACCTTC. It is translated as CASSLGLQGSHGYTF.

Sample share makes this clone large. The junction does not match germline at one end; this may be a read error. CDR3 in amino acids: CAISASITYEQYF. The CDR3 DNA follows: TGTGCCATCAGTGCTAGCATCACCTACGAGCAGTACTTC. The chain employs TRBV6-8 and TRBJ2-7; weak D call: TRBD2 (5 bases). CDR3 length: 13 amino acids. From germline, CDR1 is MNHGY and CDR2 SAAAGT.

V gene TRBV15 combines with J gene TRBJ2-1; 12 nucleotides match TRBD2. Germline assignment: CDR1 LNHNV and CDR2 YYDKDF (reference sequence). The CDR3 has 14 residues. The V and J ends lost 6 bases and 6 bases, in that order; junction bases with no gene match: 3. The CDR3: CATSPGLAGNEQFF. The CDR3 coding sequence is TGTGCCACCAGTCCGGGACTAGCGGGCAATGAGCAGTTCTTC.

V usage is TRBV29-1 and J usage is TRBJ1-2; D may be TRBD1 (5 bases). Trimming removed 3 bases from V and 2 bases from J, with 7 bases in between. Per germline, CDR1 SQVTM and CDR2 ANQGSEA. The CDR3 has 12 residues. The CDR3 DNA sequence: TGCAGCGTTGAGAGACAGAACTATGGCTACACCTTC. The encoded protein is CSVERQNYGYTF.

J is TRBJ1-2 and V is TRBV6-8, with 7 bases lining up with TRBD1. The length of the CDR3 is 16 residues. Trimming removed 4 bases from V and 0 bases from J; junction bases left unmatched: 8. The germline CDR1 and CDR2 sequences are MNHGY and SAAAGT. CDR3 amino acids: CASSFLDRATNYGYTF. CDR3 nucleotides: TGTGCCAGCAGTTTCCTCGACAGGGCTACTAACTATGGCTACACCTTC.

The V call is TRBV18, the J call TRBJ1-1; TRBD1 is a possible D gene (5 bases). Trimming removed 8 bases from V and 0 bases from J, with 13 bases in between. This CDR3 is built from 14 residues. The germline CDR1 and CDR2 sequences are KGHSH and LQKENI. CDR3 loop: CASGRDGMNTEAFF. Written as DNA, the CDR3 is TGTGCCAGCGGTCGGGACGGCATGAACACTGAAGCTTTCTTT.

This sequence joins TRBV10-3 and TRBJ2-7; 10 bases fit TRBD2. With V trimmed by 10 bases and J by 0 bases, 12 bases remained unmatched. Germline V gene sequence: CDR1 ENHRY, CDR2 SYGVKD. The CDR3 loop spans 16 amino acids. CDR3 region: CASGNRAGGFSYEQYF. CDR3 in DNA: TGTGCCAGCGGCAACCGAGCGGGAGGGTTCTCCTACGAGCAGTACTTC.

This clone was seen a handful of times. The genes are TRBV6-8 and TRBJ2-7; 9 positions agree with TRBD1. In germline, CDR1 is MNHGY, CDR2 SAAAGT. This CDR3 has 14 amino acids. V lost 7 bases and J lost 4; bases outside the gene matches: 8. CDR3 nucleotide sequence: TGTGCCAGCATATCTTACAGGGGGCATTACGAGCAGTACTTC. It encodes CASISYRGHYEQYF.